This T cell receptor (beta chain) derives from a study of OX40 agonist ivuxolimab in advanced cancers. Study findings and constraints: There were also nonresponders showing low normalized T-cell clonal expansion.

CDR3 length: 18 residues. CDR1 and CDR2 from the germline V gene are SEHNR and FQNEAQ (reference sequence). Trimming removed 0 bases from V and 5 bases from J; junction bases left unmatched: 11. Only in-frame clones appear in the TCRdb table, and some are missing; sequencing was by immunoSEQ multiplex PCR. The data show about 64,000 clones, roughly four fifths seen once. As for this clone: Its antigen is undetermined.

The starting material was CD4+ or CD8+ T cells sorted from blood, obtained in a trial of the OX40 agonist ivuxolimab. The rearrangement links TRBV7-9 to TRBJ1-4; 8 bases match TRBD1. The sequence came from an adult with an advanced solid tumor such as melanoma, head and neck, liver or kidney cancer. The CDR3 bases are TGTGCCAGCAGCTTAGCGCCGGGACAGGCGCTAAAAAATGAAAAACTGTTTTTT. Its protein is CASSLAPGQALKNEKLFF.